Below, 20 T cell receptor beta chains from the same sample are listed, as sequenced in a study of shared clonotypes between healthy human individuals. Libraries were prepared by immunoSEQ multiplex PCR; TCRdb keeps only in-frame clonotypes and omits some of them. The table includes 2 million to 3 million clones, roughly 93% detected once. The specimen sequenced was naive CD4+ T cells from PBMCs. The subset here: CD45RA+ positively selected. The source is a man aged 18 to 30 in good health. Some clones in this sample may be carry-over from other donors' samples.

This chain links TRBV7-2 with TRBJ2-5; D is perhaps TRBD2 (6 bases). Germline assignment: CDR1 SGHTA and CDR2 FQGNSA. CDR3 length: 15 amino acids. Trimming stripped 5 bases from V and 2 bases from J, with 15 bases between. CDR3 sequence (DNA): TGTGCCAGCAGCGGGGACTCCTATCGACAAGAGACCCAGTACTTC. It translates to CASSGDSYRQETQYF.

The V call is TRBV28, the J call TRBJ2-7; D is unresolved. The CDR3 extends over 12 amino acids. The ends were cut back, 6 bases at V and 3 bases at J, with 9 bases in the middle. In germline, CDR1 is MDHEN, CDR2 SYDVKM. CDR3 coding DNA: TGTGCCAGCAGAGGCCAACTCTACGAGCAGTACTTC. Its translation: CASRGQLYEQYF. The variable domain in full, completed from reference TRBV28 and TRBJ2-7, reads DVKVTQSSRYLVKRTGEKVFLECVQDMDHENMFWYRQDPGLGLRLIYFSYDVKMKEKGDIPEGYSVSREKKERFSLILESASTNQTSMYLCASRGQLYEQYFGPGTRLTVT.

V is TRBV18 and J is TRBJ1-1; no clear D gene. Per germline, CDR1 KGHSH and CDR2 LQKENI. Trimming took off 4 bases at V and 1 base at J, with 13 bases between the two ends. This CDR3 is built from 15 residues. In nucleotides, the CDR3 is TGTGCCAGCTCACAATTCTCCGGTCGGAACACTGAAGCTTTCTTT. Translating gives CASSQFSGRNTEAFF. The whole variable domain, remainder taken from reference TRBV18 and TRBJ1-1, is NAGVMQNPRHLVRRRGQEARLRCSPMKGHSHVYWYRQLPEEGLKFMVYLQKENIIDESGMPKERFSAEFPKEGPSILRIQQVVRGDSAAYFCASSQFSGRNTEAFFGQGTRLTVV.

The chain joins TRBV9 to TRBJ1-3; D may be TRBD1 (6 bases). In germline, CDR1 is SGDLS, CDR2 YYNGEE. Trimming left V 2 bases short and J 3 bases short, with 15 bases between. This CDR3 contains 16 residues. The CDR3 DNA reads as TGTGCCAGCAGCGTTTATTGGGGGCAGAGTGGAAACACCATATATTTT. Translating it yields CASSVYWGQSGNTIYF. Combining the CDR3 with reference TRBV9 and TRBJ1-3 gives the whole variable domain DSGVTQTPKHLITATGQRVTLRCSPRSGDLSVYWYQQSLDQGLQFLIQYYNGEERAKGNILERFSAQQFPDLHSELNLSSLELGDSALYFCASSVYWGQSGNTIYFGEGSWLTVV.

The V call is TRBV11-2, the J call TRBJ1-1; D possibly corresponds to TRBD1 (6 bases). Germline V gives CDR1 SGHAT, CDR2 FQNNGV. V lost 5 bases, J lost 1 base, and 14 bases lay in between. This CDR3 is 15 amino acids long. The CDR3 nucleotides read TGTGCCAGCAGCCTACCAGGACAGTCGAACACTGAAGCTTTCTTT. Encoded protein: CASSLPGQSNTEAFF.

The rearrangement uses TRBV7-8 and TRBJ2-3, with 9 bases that match TRBD2. Germline CDR1 and CDR2: SGHVS and FQNEAQ. With V trimmed by 6 bases and J by 13 bases, 11 bases remained unmatched. The CDR3 loop spans 13 amino acids. CDR3 residues: CASRQTSGEGKYF. The CDR3 DNA reads as TGTGCCAGCAGACAGACTAGCGGCGAAGGGAAGTATTTT.

This sequence joins TRBV2 and TRBJ2-1; D is uncertain. In germline, CDR1 is SNHLY, CDR2 FYNNEI. Between the trimmed V and J ends, which lost 8 bases and 1 base, there was a span of 12 bases. The CDR3 runs to 14 residues. The CDR3 region is CASGPFTSYNEQFF. The CDR3, as DNA: TGTGCCAGCGGCCCCTTCACGTCCTACAATGAGCAGTTCTTC.

In this sample, this clone turned up a few times. Different DNA sequences within this sample yield the same CDR3. The rearrangement links TRBV19 to TRBJ1-5; 8 bases line up with TRBD1. With 3 bases clipped from V and 4 bases from J, the junction kept 5 bases outside the gene matches. This CDR3 spans 15 amino acids. CDR1 and CDR2 (germline): LNHDA, SQIVND (reference sequence). CDR3 sequence: CASSIGTGGNQPQHF. DNA for the CDR3: TGTGCCAGTAGTATTGGAACAGGGGGAAATCAGCCCCAGCATTTT. The full variable domain, its missing parts supplied by reference TRBV19 and TRBJ1-5, is DGGITQSPKYLFRKEGQNVTLSCEQNLNHDAMYWYRQDPGQGLRLIYYSQIVNDFQKGDIAEGYSVSREKKESFPLTVTSAQKNPTAFYLCASSIGTGGNQPQHFGDGTRLSIL.

V and J are TRBV7-2 and TRBJ1-2, with a tentative D call TRBD1 (6 bases). The ends were cut back, 1 base at V and 3 bases at J, with 9 bases in the middle. Germline CDR1 SGHTA, CDR2 FQGNSA. CDR3 length: 14 amino acids. The CDR3 spells CASSLVDSYYGYTF. The CDR3 DNA reads as TGTGCCAGCAGCTTAGTGGACAGCTACTATGGCTACACCTTC.

The chain couples TRBV4-1 to TRBJ1-5; D possibly corresponds to TRBD1 (6 bases). The CDR3 is made up of 17 amino acids. The V and J ends lost 1 base and 2 bases respectively, with 15 bases between them. The germline V gene has CDR1 MGHRA and CDR2 YSYEKL. DNA of the CDR3: TGCGCCAGCAGCCAAGTGTCAGGGGATAGGGGCAATCAGCCCCAGCATTTT. This gives the protein CASSQVSGDRGNQPQHF.

This clone showed up just once. The chain recombines TRBV5-4 with TRBJ2-3; no clear D gene. The V gene lost 4 bases and the J gene lost 5 bases, with 14 bases spanning the gap. This CDR3 contains 14 residues. The germline V gene encodes CDR1 SGHNT and CDR2 YYREEE (reference sequence). CDR3 sequence: CASSPSLLLDTQYF. In nucleotides, the CDR3 is TGTGCCAGCAGCCCGAGCCTATTACTAGATACGCAGTATTTT. The full variable domain, its missing parts supplied by reference TRBV5-4 and TRBJ2-3, is ETGVTQSPTHLIKTRGQQVTLRCSSQSGHNTVSWYQQALGQGPQFIFQYYREEENGRGNFPPRFSGLQFPNYSSELNVNALELDDSALYLCASSPSLLLDTQYFGPGTRLTVL.

The chain combines TRBV27 with TRBJ1-1; 7 bases match TRBD1. With 5 bases clipped from V and 8 bases from J, the junction kept 8 bases outside the gene matches. CDR3 length: 13 residues. Germline V CDR1 and CDR2: MNHEY, SMNVEV (reference sequence). The CDR3 coding sequence is TGTGCCAGCAGTATACGCACAGGGGTGGAAGCTTTCTTT. It encodes CASSIRTGVEAFF.

Remarks on this clone: The sample holds other DNA sequences that translate to the same CDR3. The V call is TRBV28, the J call TRBJ2-2; D is perhaps TRBD1 (6 bases). The CDR3 has 15 amino acids. Trimming stripped 3 bases from V and 0 bases from J, with 8 bases between. The germline V gene encodes CDR1 MDHEN and CDR2 SYDVKM. The CDR3: CASSLAGANTGELFF. CDR3 nucleotide sequence: TGTGCCAGCAGTTTGGCAGGGGCGAACACCGGGGAGCTGTTTTTT.

The J gene is TRBJ2-7, the V gene TRBV28; a possible D gene is TRBD1 (6 bases). Germline values: CDR1 MDHEN, CDR2 SYDVKM. The CDR3 extends over 14 amino acids. V was clipped by 3 bases and J by 3 bases, with 12 bases between them. The DNA of the CDR3 is TGTGCCAGCAGTTTCCGACAGGCCCGCTACGAGCAGTACTTC. This translates into CASSFRQARYEQYF.

The rearrangement links TRBV5-5 to TRBJ1-4; perhaps TRBD1 as D (5 bases). The CDR3 is 15 amino acids. Germline V gives CDR1 SGHKS, CDR2 YYEKEE (reference sequence). Trimming took off 1 base at V and 7 bases at J, with 14 bases between the two ends. CDR3 coding DNA: TGTGCCAGCAGCTTGAACCCGGGTGGGGGTGAAAAACTGTTTTTT. This sequence encodes CASSLNPGGGEKLFF.

The V gene is TRBV28, the J gene TRBJ1-5; D may be TRBD1 (6 bases). The germline V gene has CDR1 MDHEN and CDR2 SYDVKM. This CDR3 comprises 17 residues. V was cut by 5 bases and J by 0 bases, with 17 bases left in between. The CDR3 DNA is TGTGCCAGCAGTCGATGGACAGTCCCCTATAGCAATCAGCCCCAGCATTTT. Protein sequence: CASSRWTVPYSNQPQHF. The full variable domain, in which reference TRBV28 and TRBJ1-5 provide the parts outside the CDR3, is DVKVTQSSRYLVKRTGEKVFLECVQDMDHENMFWYRQDPGLGLRLIYFSYDVKMKEKGDIPEGYSVSREKKERFSLILESASTNQTSMYLCASSRWTVPYSNQPQHFGDGTRLSIL.

As for this clone: Other DNA sequences in the same sample also yield this CDR3. This chain connects TRBV7-3 to TRBJ2-5; a possible D gene is TRBD1 (5 bases). CDR1 is SGHTA and CDR2 is FQGTGA in the germline V gene. V lost 3 bases to trimming and J lost 1 base, with 6 bases between them. This CDR3 has 13 residues. CDR3 amino acids: CASSFRAQETQYF. The CDR3 DNA is TGTGCCAGCAGCTTCAGGGCCCAAGAGACCCAGTACTTC.

The V call is TRBV2, the J call TRBJ2-6; D call uncertain. CDR1 and CDR2 from the germline V gene are SNHLY and FYNNEI. The CDR3 length is 14 residues. V lost 7 bases, J lost 0 bases, and 7 bases lay in between. This CDR3 reads CASTGRSGANVLTF. In DNA form, the CDR3 reads TGTGCCAGCACCGGACGCTCTGGGGCCAACGTCCTGACTTTC.

This clone was detected once. Different DNA sequences within this sample yield the same CDR3. The V call is TRBV5-1, the J call TRBJ2-2; D unresolved. The CDR3 covers 14 residues. Germline CDR1 SGHRS, CDR2 YFSETQ. V lost 0 bases, J lost 1 base, and 4 bases lay in between. CDR3 sequence reads: CASSLGVNTGELFF. In nucleotides, the CDR3 is TGCGCCAGCAGCTTGGGGGTGAACACCGGGGAGCTGTTTTTT.

The chain recombines TRBV10-3 with TRBJ2-3; D call uncertain. Germline V gives CDR1 ENHRY, CDR2 SYGVKD. Trimming stripped 2 bases from V and 4 bases from J, with 1 base between. This CDR3 is 11 amino acids long. The CDR3: CAISEPDTQYF. CDR3 DNA sequence: TGTGCCATCAGTGAGCCAGATACGCAGTATTTT.